These 23 T cell receptor beta chains share one sample of origin, sequenced in a study of blood T cell repertoires in COVID-19. Here immunoSEQ multiplex PCR was the method, and the copy in TCRdb shows in-frame clones only, minus some. The repertoire holds over 300,000 clones, with about 84% as singletons. The sample was peripheral blood. The receptors derive from a woman aged 45-59 years with acute or convalescent COVID-19.

The chain is built from TRBV6-5 and TRBJ2-7, with a weak D call TRBD2 (5 bases). Trimming pared 6 bases from V and 2 bases from J, leaving 8 bases between. CDR1 is MNHEY, CDR2 SVGAGI, per germline. This CDR3 comprises 12 residues. CDR3 amino acids: CASRSGTYEQYF. DNA of the CDR3: TGTGCCAGCAGGTCCGGGACCTACGAGCAGTACTTC.

The J gene is TRBJ2-1, the V gene TRBV7-6; 8 bases map to TRBD2. CDR1 and CDR2 (germline): SGHVS, FNYEAQ. J gave up 0 bases and V 2 bases, and 3 bases lay outside the gene matches. This CDR3 comprises 16 residues. CDR3: CASSLTAGGSYNEQFF. CDR3 in DNA: TGTGCCAGCAGCTTAACGGCGGGAGGCTCCTACAATGAGCAGTTCTTC.

This clone showed up just a few times. This chain connects TRBV5-1 to TRBJ1-6; D may be TRBD1 (6 bases). Per germline, CDR1 SGHRS and CDR2 YFSETQ. The V gene lost 8 bases and the J gene lost 8 bases, with 14 bases spanning the gap. The CDR3 is 13 amino acids. The CDR3: CASRTEKHSPLHF. CDR3 DNA: TGCGCCAGTAGGACAGAAAAACATTCACCCCTCCACTTT.

This chain connects TRBV12-3 or TRBV12-4 to TRBJ1-2; D gene uncertain. V was trimmed by 8 bases and J by 7 bases, leaving 14 bases between them. CDR3 length equals 12 residues. CDR3 in amino acids: CASSGGRLGYTF. CDR3 coding DNA: TGTGCCAGCTCGGGAGGGAGACTTGGCTACACCTTC.

This chain connects TRBV5-8 to TRBJ2-5, with 9 positions matching TRBD2. The CDR3 is made up of 14 amino acids. V trimming: 1 base; J trimming: 5 bases; junction bases outside the gene matches: 3. CDR1 is SGHTS, CDR2 YDEGEE, per germline. In DNA, the CDR3 is TGTGCCAGCAGCTTGCGCGGGAGGGGGGAGACCCAGTACTTC. As protein: CASSLRGRGETQYF.

The rearrangement links TRBV6-7 to TRBJ2-5; 7 bases are shared with TRBD2. TRBV6-7 counts as an open reading frame of uncertain function. V shed 5 bases, J shed 5 bases, and the junction held 8 bases outside the gene matches. The CDR3 spans 14 residues. DNA of the CDR3: TGTGCCAGCAGTGTGGGGGGGTCGGCGGAGACCCAGTACTTC. It translates to CASSVGGSAETQYF.

The rearrangement joins TRBV7-2 to TRBJ2-1, with 7 positions matching TRBD1. The germline gives CDR1 SGHTA, CDR2 FQGNSA. The CDR3 is 15 amino acids. V was pared by 7 bases and J by 3 bases, with 9 bases of the junction left unmatched. CDR3 sequence reads: CASNPEGQLYNEQFF. The CDR3 coding sequence is TGTGCCAGCAATCCTGAGGGACAGCTCTACAATGAGCAGTTCTTC.

This clone was recorded a few times. The gene calls are TRBV2 and TRBJ1-4; 9 nucleotides match TRBD1. V shed 6 bases, J shed 3 bases, and the junction held 20 bases outside the gene matches. The V gene's germline CDR1 is SNHLY and CDR2 FYNNEI. This CDR3 is 20 amino acids long. Here the CDR3 DNA reads TGTGCCAGCAGCAGAACCGCCGGGACAGGGTGGTCTTTAGCTAATGAAAAACTGTTTTTT. This gives the protein CASSRTAGTGWSLANEKLFF. Full variable domain (missing parts from reference TRBV2 and TRBJ1-4): EPEVTQTPSHQVTQMGQEVILRCVPISNHLYFYWYRQILGQKVEFLVSFYNNEISEKSEIFDDQFSVERPDGSNFTLKIRSTKLEDSAMYFCASSRTAGTGWSLANEKLFFGSGTQLSVL.

For this clone: Different DNA sequences within this sample yield the same CDR3. The CDR3 spells CASSLLAGDNEQFF. The CDR3 region has the DNA TGTGCCAGCAGCCTACTAGCGGGAGACAATGAGCAGTTCTTC. This chain joins TRBV2 and TRBJ2-1; 11 bases are shared with TRBD2. Germline V gene data show CDR1 as SNHLY and CDR2 as FYNNEI. V was clipped by 6 bases and J by 5 bases; unmatched bases: 3. The CDR3 has 14 amino acids.

The chain links TRBV15 to TRBJ2-3, with a weak D call TRBD2 (5 bases). The V gene lost 1 base and the J gene lost 1 base, with 9 bases spanning the gap. Germline CDR1 reads LNHNV; CDR2 reads YYDKDF (reference sequence). There are 15 residues in the CDR3. The CDR3 DNA follows: TGTGCCACCAGCAGAGCGGCGCGGGGCACAGATACGCAGTATTTT. The encoded protein is CATSRAARGTDTQYF. Complete variable domain (other parts from reference TRBV15 and TRBJ2-3): DAMVIQNPRYQVTQFGKPVTLSCSQTLNHNVMYWYQQKSSQAPKLLFHYYDKDFNNEADTPDNFQSRRPNTSFCFLDIRSPGLGDTAMYLCATSRAARGTDTQYFGPGTRLTVL.

The CDR3 sequence is CASSLPLGQGNIQYF. As DNA, the CDR3 is TGCGCCAGCAGCTTGCCCCTCGGACAGGGCAACATTCAGTACTTC. The chain joins TRBV5-1 to TRBJ2-4, with 8 bases lining up with TRBD1. The V gene's germline CDR1 is SGHRS and CDR2 YFSETQ. This CDR3 spans 15 amino acids. Trimming took 1 base from V and 7 from J; bases not matched to a gene: 7.

V gene TRBV5-1 combines with J gene TRBJ1-4, with unresolved D. The CDR3 totals 14 residues. V shed 0 bases and J shed 7 bases, with 10 bases lying between them. Germline V gene sequence: CDR1 SGHRS, CDR2 YFSETQ. CDR3 region: CASSLDREGEKLFF. CDR3 coding DNA: TGCGCCAGCAGCTTGGACAGAGAGGGTGAAAAACTGTTTTTT.

This clone was seen only once. The gene calls are TRBV11-2 and TRBJ1-4; D may be TRBD1 (6 bases). The CDR3 loop spans 13 amino acids. Deletions cut 8 bases from V and 4 bases from J, with 11 bases between. Germline CDR1 is SGHAT and CDR2 is FQNNGV. CDR3: CASLKGDNEKLFF. The DNA for the CDR3 is TGTGCCAGCCTCAAGGGGGATAATGAAAAACTGTTTTTT. The full variable domain, its missing parts supplied by reference TRBV11-2 and TRBJ1-4, is EAGVAQSPRYKIIEKRQSVAFWCNPISGHATLYWYQQILGQGPKLLIQFQNNGVVDDSQLPKDRFSAERLKGVDSTLKIQPAKLEDSAVYLCASLKGDNEKLFFGSGTQLSVL.

The rearrangement joins TRBV7-2 to TRBJ1-6, with a weak D call TRBD1 (5 bases). V was shortened by 1 base and J by 8 bases, with 6 bases between the two germline ends. This CDR3 is built from 13 residues. Germline values: CDR1 SGHTA, CDR2 FQGNSA. The CDR3 DNA follows: TGTGCCAGCAGCTTAGGGGGGGATTCACCCCTCCACTTT. Protein product: CASSLGGDSPLHF.

The chain carries TRBV6-5 and TRBJ1-1; 11 positions match TRBD1. The CDR3 totals 15 residues. Germline lookup yields CDR1 MNHEY and CDR2 SVGAGI. V dropped 6 bases and J dropped 5; count of bases not matched to a gene: 8. The CDR3 DNA reads as TGTGCCAGCAGACCCCCGGGACAGGGGGAGACTGAAGCTTTCTTT. This sequence encodes CASRPPGQGETEAFF.

The J gene is TRBJ2-7, the V gene TRBV6-5; 10 bases are shared with TRBD2. V lost 7 bases and J lost 5; bases outside the gene matches: 5. This CDR3 has 13 amino acids. Germline V gene data show CDR1 as MNHEY and CDR2 as SVGAGI. The chain's CDR3 is CASTIAGGDEQYF. DNA for the CDR3: TGTGCCAGCACCATAGCGGGAGGAGACGAGCAGTACTTC.

CDR3 coding DNA: TGTGCCAGCTCGCCCGCGCCCAACATTCAGTACTTC. Translating it yields CASSPAPNIQYF. The genes are TRBV18 and TRBJ2-4, with no clear D. The CDR3 has 12 amino acids. V was clipped by 6 bases and J by 7 bases, with 10 bases between them. Germline-derived CDR1 and CDR2 are KGHSH and LQKENI.

The chain combines TRBV5-5 with TRBJ2-7; 8 nucleotides agree with TRBD1. The trim removed 4 bases at V and 0 bases at J, leaving 9 bases unmatched. CDR1 SGHKS and CDR2 YYEKEE come from the germline V gene (reference sequence). CDR3 size: 16 residues. The CDR3 nucleotides read TGTGCCAGCAGCGGACGGGACAGGATATTCTCCTACGAGCAGTACTTC. This encodes CASSGRDRIFSYEQYF.

V usage is TRBV5-1 and J usage is TRBJ2-5; 8 nucleotides match TRBD1. Per germline, CDR1 SGHRS and CDR2 YFSETQ. V dropped 0 bases and J dropped 5; count of bases not matched to a gene: 6. The CDR3 runs to 15 residues. The DNA of the CDR3 is TGCGCCAGCAGCTTGGGGACAGGGATGCGCGAGACCCAGTACTTC. This codes for CASSLGTGMRETQYF.

The chain recombines TRBV14 with TRBJ1-3; 7 nucleotides agree with TRBD1. The CDR3 spans 17 residues. Trimming at V came to 4 bases and at J to 0 bases, leaving 9 bases not matched to a gene. CDR1 and CDR2 from the germline V gene are SGHDN and FVKESK. CDR3 coding DNA: TGTGCCAGCAGCCCTAGAGGGGACAGCATCTCTGGAAACACCATATATTTT. Amino acids: CASSPRGDSISGNTIYF.

For this clone: Additional DNA sequences in this sample encode the identical CDR3. This chain connects TRBV7-8 to TRBJ2-3; D gene uncertain. The CDR3 consists of 12 residues. Per germline, CDR1 SGHVS and CDR2 FQNEAQ. Deletions cut 5 bases from V and 2 bases from J, with 5 bases between. CDR3 in amino acids: CASSPNTDTQYF. The CDR3 DNA sequence: TGTGCCAGCAGCCCTAACACAGATACGCAGTATTTT.

The CDR3 spells CASSQDRWSLGGYTF. The CDR3 DNA follows: TGCGCCAGCAGCCAAGATCGGTGGTCCCTCGGGGGCTACACCTTC. The genes are TRBV4-1 and TRBJ1-2; D gene ambiguous. Germline values: CDR1 MGHRA, CDR2 YSYEKL. The CDR3 has 15 residues. With 0 bases removed from V and 8 bases from J, the gap between germline ends came to 16 bases.

The gene calls are TRBV7-6 and TRBJ1-4; weak D call: TRBD1 (5 bases). V was cut by 2 bases and J by 8 bases, with 15 bases left in between. Germline V gene sequence: CDR1 SGHVS, CDR2 FNYEAQ. This CDR3 has 15 residues. The CDR3 spells CASSLNAGEGEKLFF. As DNA, the CDR3 is TGTGCCAGCAGCTTAAACGCCGGGGAGGGGGAAAAACTGTTTTTT.